Reported below is one T cell receptor beta chain. Repertoires were generated with immunoSEQ multiplex PCR, while TCRdb's copy carries only in-frame clones and drops some. The sample holds under 650,000 clones, 90% to 97% seen once. This record belongs to a study of shared clonotypes between healthy human individuals. The clonotype was recovered from a woman in her 30s in good health. Specimen: naive CD4+ T cells sorted from blood. The subset is: CD45RA+ positively selected.

The CDR3 here is CASSLERISPLHF. The CDR3 bases are TGCGCCAGCAGCTTGGAACGGATTTCACCCCTCCACTTT. The rearrangement links TRBV5-1 to TRBJ1-6; D gene ambiguous. CDR3 length: 13 residues. V was pared by 0 bases and J by 9 bases, with 7 bases between. Germline values: CDR1 SGHRS, CDR2 YFSETQ.